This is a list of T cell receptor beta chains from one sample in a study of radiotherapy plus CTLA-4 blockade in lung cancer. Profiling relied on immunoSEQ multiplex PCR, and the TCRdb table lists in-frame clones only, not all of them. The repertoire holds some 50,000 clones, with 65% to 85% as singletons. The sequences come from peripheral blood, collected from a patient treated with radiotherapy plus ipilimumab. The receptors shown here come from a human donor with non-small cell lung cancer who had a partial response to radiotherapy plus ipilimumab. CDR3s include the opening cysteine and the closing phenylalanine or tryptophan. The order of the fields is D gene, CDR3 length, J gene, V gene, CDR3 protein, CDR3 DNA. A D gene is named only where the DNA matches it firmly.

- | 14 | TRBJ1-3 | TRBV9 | CASSAGVGGNTIYF | TGTGCCAGCAGCGCAGGGGTAGGTGGAAACACCATATATTTT
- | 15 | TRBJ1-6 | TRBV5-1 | CASSLAGGDNSPLHF | TGCGCCAGCAGCTTGGCGGGGGGGGATAATTCACCCCTCCACTTT
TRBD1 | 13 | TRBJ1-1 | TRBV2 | CATLLDRGTEAFF | TGTGCCACCCTTCTCGACAGGGGCACTGAAGCTTTCTTT
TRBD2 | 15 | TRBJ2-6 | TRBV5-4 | CASSGGDSGANVLTF | TGTGCCAGCAGCGGGGGGGACTCTGGGGCCAACGTCCTGACTTTC
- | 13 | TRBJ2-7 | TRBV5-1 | CASSFGGSYEQYF | TGCGCCAGCAGCTTCGGCGGCTCCTACGAGCAGTACTTC
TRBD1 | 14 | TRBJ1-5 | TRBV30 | CAWSVQQGNQPQHF | TGTGCCTGGAGTGTACAACAGGGGAATCAGCCCCAGCATTTT
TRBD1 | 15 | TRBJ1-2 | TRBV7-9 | CASSLFGQGATGYTF | TGTGCCAGCAGCTTATTCGGACAGGGGGCAACTGGCTACACCTTC
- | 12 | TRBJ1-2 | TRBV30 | CAWTEGDYGYTF | TGTGCCTGGACCGAGGGTGACTATGGCTACACCTTC
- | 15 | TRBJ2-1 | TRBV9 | CASSVGGGDYNEQFF | TGTGCCAGCAGCGTAGGAGGGGGGGATTACAATGAGCAGTTCTTC
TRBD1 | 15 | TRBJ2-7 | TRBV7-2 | CASSMVGQGSHEQYF | TGTGCCAGCAGTATGGTGGGACAGGGTTCACACGAGCAGTACTTC
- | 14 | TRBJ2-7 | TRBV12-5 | CASGLGGSTYEQYF | TGTGCTAGTGGTTTGGGAGGCAGTACCTACGAGCAGTACTTC
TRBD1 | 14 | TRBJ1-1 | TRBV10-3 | CAISESGRGREAFF | TGTGCCATCAGTGAGTCAGGCAGGGGGCGCGAAGCTTTCTTT
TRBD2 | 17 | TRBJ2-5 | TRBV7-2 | CASSLKSSGGPGGTQYF | TGTGCCAGCAGCTTAAAGTCGAGCGGGGGGCCCGGAGGGACCCAGTACTTC
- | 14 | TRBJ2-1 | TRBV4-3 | CASSGAVSYNEQFF | TGCGCCAGCAGCGGAGCGGTCTCCTACAATGAGCAGTTCTTC
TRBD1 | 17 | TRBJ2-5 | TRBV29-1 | CSVEDSGTGIRRETQYF | TGCAGCGTTGAAGATTCAGGGACAGGGATCAGGAGAGAGACCCAGTACTTC